A few counts support the clone carrying this TCR beta chain. The antigen is undetermined. TCRdb ran MiXCR on the 5' RACE reads and lists one entry per CDR3 protein. The sample shows about 750,000 distinct CDR3 sequences, roughly 19% of them seen only once. These data originate in a study of CD8 T cells in ankylosing spondylitis. Findings and caveats of the study: A TCR beta motif of roughly 8 highly homologous variants appeared characteristic of ankylosing spondylitis blood.

The source of this sequence is a male donor with ankylosing spondylitis. Material for sequencing was blood, either unsorted or a sorted T cell fraction (not recorded which).

The CDR3 DNA follows: TGTGCCAGCAGCGCGACAAGCGGGGGGTTCTCAGATACGCAGTATTTT. It encodes CASSATSGGFSDTQYF. V and J are TRBV6-1 and TRBJ2-3, with 9 bases fitting TRBD2. CDR1 and CDR2 from the germline V gene are MNHNS and SASEGT. Losses at the gene ends were 6 bases for V and 4 bases for J; bases not matched to a gene: 11. This CDR3 region has 16 residues.